One sample yielded the 3 T cell receptor beta chains listed below, sequenced in a study of TIL therapy for anti-PD-1-resistant metastatic lung cancer. The libraries were made with immunoSEQ v3. Sequencing was performed with immunoSEQ multiplex PCR; in TCRdb, only in-frame clones are kept and a portion is missing. Of more than 20,000 clones in the sample, roughly 63% were seen once. The sample's time point: pre-treatment sample, taken before nivolumab and TIL therapy. The tumor samples were excised metastases, mostly pleural nodules or supraclavicular lymph nodes. Here the sequenced sample was tumor tissue, taken at baseline. The receptors originated from a woman aged 25-80 years with non-small cell lung cancer.

This chain uses TRBV11-3 with TRBJ1-1; no firm D call. V dropped 0 bases and J dropped 1 base, with 6 bases sitting between them. Germline lookup yields CDR1 SGHNT and CDR2 YENEEA. The length of the CDR3 is 14 residues. The chain's CDR3 is CASSLEGSNTEAFF. The CDR3 nucleotides read TGTGCCAGCAGCTTAGAGGGGTCGAACACTGAAGCTTTCTTT.

This clone has at least ten counts. The V gene is TRBV30, the J gene TRBJ2-7, with D unclear. CDR1 GTSNPN and CDR2 SVGIG come from the germline V gene (reference sequence). Trimming took off 0 bases at V and 2 bases at J, with 5 bases between the two ends. The length of the CDR3 is 12 residues. The CDR3 region has the DNA TGTGCCTGGAGTGTATCCGCCTACGAGCAGTACTTC. Protein: CAWSVSAYEQYF.

This chain links TRBV19 with TRBJ1-1, with TRBD1 matching 9 bases. The CDR3 sequence is 13 residues long. CDR1 and CDR2 from the germline V gene are LNHDA and SQIVND (reference sequence). V trimming: 10 bases; J trimming: 1 base; junction bases outside the gene matches: 4. CDR3 DNA sequence: TGTGCCACTAGGACAGGGGAGAACACTGAAGCTTTCTTT. Translation: CATRTGENTEAFF.